This T cell receptor beta chain was identified during a study of T cells after yellow fever vaccination. General study findings and limits: Most primary-vaccination clones recurred post-booster (more than 95% CD4, roughly 87% CD8). Across the CD4 and CD8 compartments, a small share of clonotypes was present in both. Weaker overall, the secondary response nonetheless peaked faster (day 5 versus 15).

V lost 3 bases, J lost 0 bases, and 12 bases lay in between. Per germline, CDR1 DFQATT and CDR2 SNEGSKA (reference sequence). The CDR3 is 15 residues long. About this clonotype: What it recognizes is unknown.

TCR cDNA, made by 5'RACE template switching, carried an added universal primer site and UMIs. One entry per CDR3 protein, called by TCRdb with MiXCR from the 5' RACE reads. The sample has 200,000 to 300,000 distinct CDR3 sequences, 6.5% to 7.5% seen once. This specimen consisted of CD4+ T cells sorted from PBMCs, obtained on the day of the yellow fever booster vaccination. This TCR came from a man between 25 and 39 years old who received the YFV17D yellow fever vaccine. V gene TRBV20-1 combines with J gene TRBJ1-3, with D possibly being TRBD1 (5 bases). CDR3 sequence reads: CSASRDSGSGNTIYF. The CDR3 DNA sequence: TGCAGTGCTAGCCGGGACTCAGGCTCTGGAAACACCATATATTTT.